The rows below give T cell receptor beta chains drawn from one sample of a study of blood T cells in healthy people across ages. TCRdb re-derived calls from the 5' RACE reads in MiXCR, one entry per CDR3 protein. The sample yields around 1.5 million distinct CDR3 sequences, roughly 59% seen once. Sequencing input: blood. All receptors come from a man aged 18-30 years in good health. The CDR3 runs from the conserved cysteine through the conserved F or W. D genes are given only for firm matches. Clone size is shown for a subset of rows, as once, few, many or a class of expanded clone.

j_gene | v_gene | abundance | d_gene | CDR3aa | CDR3nt
TRBJ1-1 | TRBV4-1 | once | NA | CASSQEKGGKDTEAFF | TGCGCCAGCAGCCAAGAGAAAGGAGGGAAGGACACTGAAGCTTTCTTT
TRBJ1-5 | TRBV20-1 | NA | TRBD1 | CSISGRAGGYQPQHF | TGCAGTATTTCAGGTCGGGCAGGGGGTTACCAGCCCCAGCATTTT
TRBJ1-1 | TRBV11-2 | NA | NA | CASSAEFSTEAFF | TGTGCCAGCAGTGCGGAATTTAGTACTGAAGCTTTCTTT
TRBJ1-2 | TRBV2 | NA | NA | CASSEEVGYIF | TGTGCCAGCAGTGAAGAGGTGGGCTACATCTTC
TRBJ1-1 | TRBV7-8 | few | NA | CASRVGQMNTEAFF | TGTGCCAGCAGGGTCGGACAGATGAACACTGAAGCTTTCTTT
TRBJ2-5 | TRBV3-1 | NA | TRBD2 | CASSQDLFLAGGETQYF | TGTGCCAGCAGCCAAGATCTATTCCTAGCGGGGGGCGAGACCCAGTACTTC
TRBJ2-1 | TRBV7-9 | NA | NA | CASPRDKTYNEQFF | TGTGCCAGCCCCCGGGACAAGACCTACAATGAGCAGTTCTTC
TRBJ2-3 | TRBV25-1 | NA | NA | CASSVPGPPSTDTQYF | TGTGCCAGCAGTGTACCGGGTCCTCCCAGCACAGATACGCAGTATTTT
TRBJ1-2 | TRBV7-2 | NA | NA | CASSPNNYGYTF | TGTGCCAGCAGCCCGAATAACTATGGCTACACCTTC
TRBJ2-1 | TRBV7-9 | NA | NA | CASSVEGPGHGIDNEQFF | TGTGCCAGCAGCGTAGAGGGTCCGGGACACGGGATAGACAATGAGCAGTTCTTC
TRBJ2-1 | TRBV6-2/TRBV6-3 | NA | NA | CASSPLNIGYNEQFF | TGTGCCAGCAGCCCCCTAAACATAGGTTACAATGAGCAGTTCTTC
TRBJ1-6 | TRBV7-9 | many | NA | CASSTREGSPLHF | TGTGCCAGCAGTACCAGGGAAGGCTCACCCCTCCACTTT
TRBJ2-7 | TRBV6-2/TRBV6-3 | NA | NA | CASSIQDTSYEQYF | TGTGCCAGCAGTATACAGGATACCTCCTACGAGCAGTACTTC
TRBJ1-2 | TRBV5-5 | NA | NA | CASALTAGFKPKIYGYTF | TGTGCCAGCGCTCTTACTGCCGGGTTCAAACCCAAAATCTATGGCTACACCTTC
TRBJ2-3 | TRBV5-1 | NA | NA | CASSLALSRDTQYF | TGCGCCAGCAGCTTGGCCCTTAGTCGAGATACGCAGTATTTT
TRBJ2-1 | TRBV7-2 | NA | TRBD2 | CASRTNAGDDNEQFF | TGTGCCAGCAGAACCAATGCGGGGGACGATAATGAGCAGTTCTTC
TRBJ2-3 | TRBV20-1 | once | TRBD2 | CSTGGDYSTDTQYF | TGCTCCACTGGGGGGGATTATAGCACAGATACGCAGTATTTT
TRBJ2-7 | TRBV7-9 | NA | NA | CASSFSGTVSSYEQYF | TGTGCCAGCAGCTTCTCCGGGACGGTGAGCTCCTACGAGCAGTACTTC
TRBJ2-5 | TRBV29-1 | few | TRBD1 | CSVEEDRAKEQYF | TGCAGCGTTGAAGAAGACAGGGCTAAAGAGCAGTACTTC
TRBJ2-3 | TRBV20-1 | NA | NA | CSARVGGRTDTQYF | TGCAGTGCTAGAGTGGGCGGTCGCACAGATACGCAGTATTTT
TRBJ2-6 | TRBV3-1 | NA | NA | CASSPWGAGANVLTF | TGTGCCAGCAGCCCATGGGGTGCTGGGGCCAACGTCCTGACTTTC
TRBJ2-3 | TRBV20-1 | NA | NA | CSARGSLESGQTFRQPPTDTQYF | TGCAGTGCTAGGGGCTCCCTGGAAAGCGGCCAAACGTTTCGCCAACCCCCCACAGATACGCAGTATTTT
TRBJ2-7 | TRBV5-1 | NA | TRBD2 | CASRGWTSGTSYEQYF | TGCGCCAGCAGGGGATGGACTAGCGGGACCTCCTACGAGCAGTACTTC
TRBJ2-1 | TRBV15 | NA | TRBD2 | CATSRDGSGTFYNEQFF | TGTGCCACCAGCAGAGATGGTAGCGGGACTTTCTACAATGAGCAGTTCTTC
TRBJ2-5 | TRBV2 | NA | TRBD2 | CASSEGTSGVGETQYF | TGTGCCAGCAGTGAAGGGACTAGCGGGGTTGGAGAGACCCAGTACTTC
TRBJ2-2 | TRBV27 | once | NA | CASSPSVGELFF | TGTGCCAGCAGTCCCAGTGTCGGGGAGCTGTTTTTT
TRBJ1-5 | TRBV15 | NA | NA | CATSRGGLNQPQHF | TGTGCCACCAGCAGAGGAGGACTCAATCAGCCCCAGCATTTT
TRBJ2-7 | TRBV20-1 | NA | TRBD1 | CSAKRTGGTYEQYF | TGCAGTGCAAAGAGGACAGGGGGGACCTACGAGCAGTACTTC
TRBJ2-5 | TRBV6-6 | NA | TRBD2 | CASSYATGGETQYF | TGTGCCAGCAGTTACGCGACGGGGGGTGAGACCCAGTACTTC
TRBJ1-4 | TRBV4-2 | once | NA | CASSHPTEATNEKLFF | TGTGCCAGCAGCCATCCGACCGAGGCAACTAATGAAAAACTGTTTTTT
TRBJ2-5 | TRBV7-2 | NA | NA | CASSRRTAQETQYF | TGTGCCAGCAGCAGAAGGACGGCCCAAGAGACCCAGTACTTC
TRBJ2-6 | TRBV10-3 | few | TRBD1 | CAIKGTGVTGANVLTF | TGTGCCATCAAAGGGACAGGGGTGACTGGGGCCAACGTCCTGACTTTC
TRBJ2-1 | TRBV20-1 | NA | TRBD2 | CSAIGTSGRGEQFF | TGCAGTGCTATAGGGACTAGCGGGAGGGGTGAGCAGTTCTTC
TRBJ1-6 | TRBV10-3 | NA | NA | CAISDSVELLHF | TGTGCCATCAGTGATTCTGTCGAACTCCTCCACTTT
TRBJ2-5 | TRBV10-3 | few | NA | CATNGGAGMETQYF | TGTGCCACGAACGGAGGGGCGGGGATGGAGACCCAGTACTTC
TRBJ2-7 | TRBV7-9 | NA | TRBD1 | CASSTNRGQSSYEQYF | TGTGCCAGCAGCACCAACAGGGGCCAGAGCTCCTACGAGCAGTACTTC
TRBJ1-5 | TRBV4-1 | NA | TRBD1 | CASSLSGTGPNQPQHF | TGCGCCAGCAGCTTGTCCGGGACAGGGCCAAATCAGCCCCAGCATTTT
TRBJ1-5 | TRBV7-9 | once | NA | CASSFSEQPQHF | TGTGCCAGCAGCTTCAGTGAGCAGCCCCAGCATTTT
TRBJ2-7 | TRBV6-2/TRBV6-3 | NA | NA | CASVSRPRLFGGNSYEQYF | TGTGCCAGCGTTTCACGACCTCGGCTCTTCGGGGGCAACTCCTACGAGCAGTACTTC
TRBJ2-2 | TRBV2 | NA | TRBD2 | CASSSRLAGGSNTGELFF | TGTGCCAGCAGTTCCCGACTAGCGGGAGGGTCGAACACCGGGGAGCTGTTTTTT
TRBJ1-2 | TRBV29-1 | few | NA | CSVDGVTNYGYTF | TGCAGCGTTGATGGGGTTACGAACTATGGCTACACCTTC
TRBJ2-1 | TRBV6-5 | NA | NA | CASRQTNEQFF | TGTGCCAGCAGACAAACCAATGAGCAGTTCTTC
TRBJ1-1 | TRBV10-3 | NA | NA | CAIGRRAGTGPTEAFF | TGTGCCATCGGACGACGGGCCGGGACCGGGCCCACTGAAGCTTTCTTT
TRBJ2-5 | TRBV4-2 | NA | TRBD2 | CASSQEASGRETRYF | TGTGCCAGCAGCCAAGAGGCTAGCGGGCGAGAGACCCGGTACTTC
TRBJ2-3 | TRBV12-3/TRBV12-4 | NA | TRBD1 | CASRESTGGRDTQYF | TGTGCCAGCAGGGAATCGACAGGGGGCAGAGATACGCAGTATTTT
TRBJ2-4 | TRBV13 | NA | NA | CASSILQGWAKNIQYF | TGTGCCAGCAGCATCCTACAGGGTTGGGCCAAAAACATTCAGTACTTC
TRBJ2-1 | TRBV25-1 | NA | TRBD2 | CASSEGLAGGSEQFF | TGTGCCAGCAGTGAAGGTCTAGCGGGGGGGAGTGAGCAGTTCTTC
TRBJ2-5 | TRBV2 | NA | TRBD1 | CASSSDRVLEETQYF | TGTGCCAGCAGCTCGGACAGGGTTCTTGAGGAGACCCAGTACTTC
TRBJ1-2 | TRBV15 | NA | NA | CATSPRAGLDTYYGYTF | TGTGCCACCAGCCCCAGAGCGGGGCTAGACACTTACTATGGCTACACCTTC
TRBJ1-1 | TRBV3-1 | NA | NA | CASSPGVDMDTEAFF | TGTGCCAGCAGCCCAGGGGTTGATATGGACACTGAAGCTTTCTTT
TRBJ2-4 | TRBV7-9 | once | TRBD1 | CSSDLHSTGQGFIQYF | TGTTCCAGCGACCTCCACTCCACGGGACAGGGATTCATTCAGTACTTC
TRBJ2-5 | TRBV29-1 | few | NA | CSVREAQYF | TGCAGCGTTAGGGAGGCCCAGTACTTC